These T cell receptor beta chains were read from a single sample in a study of blood T cell repertoires in COVID-19. Sequencing used immunoSEQ multiplex PCR; TCRdb keeps in-frame clones, though not all of them. The sample carries 200,000 to 250,000 clones, 84% recorded once. Source material: peripheral blood. These receptors all stem from a man aged 25-40 years with active or convalescent COVID-19. CDR3s leave out the opening cysteine and the closing phenylalanine or tryptophan. Each record gives: V gene, J gene, CDR3 protein.

>TRBV24-1|TRBJ2-1
ATSETTSRNEQF
>TRBV24-1|TRBJ2-7
ATSDSRTAYEQY
>TRBV19|TRBJ1-4
ATRTGTTNEKLF
>TRBV5-4|TRBJ1-4
ASSLRQGADSNEKLF
>TRBV3-1/TRBV3-2|TRBJ1-2
ASSPKQPFYGYT
>TRBV5-1|TRBJ1-6
ASSLDLIGQPNSPLH
>TRBV7-3|TRBJ2-7
ASSQINVTASYEQY
>TRBV29-1|TRBJ1-2
SAGQGARGYT
>TRBV24-1|TRBJ1-1
ATSDSATANTEAF
>TRBV9|TRBJ2-5
ASSDVAGGETQY
>TRBV3-1/TRBV3-2|TRBJ2-7
ASSRVASGSYEQY
>TRBV5-1|TRBJ2-7
ASSFSGGSYEQY
>TRBV5-6|TRBJ2-3
ASSYGLAAADTQY
>TRBV7-8|TRBJ1-6
ASSSGERNSPLH
>TRBV25-1|TRBJ2-7
ASSHPGQGYEQY
>TRBV7-9|TRBJ1-3
ASSSEVLRDTIY
>TRBV5-1|TRBJ1-2
ASSLGTGDGYT
>TRBV5-1|TRBJ1-4
ASGRGTGDEKLF
>TRBV18|TRBJ2-3
ASSPAARGRDTQY
>TRBV30|TRBJ2-7
AWSVYRGYEQY
>TRBV3-1/TRBV3-2|TRBJ2-7
ASRGLAGKVSRAYEQY
>TRBV19|TRBJ1-3
ASTNRGAENTIY
>TRBV7-8|TRBJ1-5
ASSFDRGHQPQH
>TRBV19|TRBJ2-2
ASSPGVGTGELF
>TRBV11-2|TRBJ1-1
ASSLFMRSTEAF
>TRBV29-1|TRBJ2-6
TLWWRAGANVLT
>TRBV5-1|TRBJ2-1
ATSDRPNNEQF
>TRBV7-6|TRBJ1-1
ASSLHSQASTEAF
>TRBV5-1|TRBJ1-2
ASRQFDSVNYGYT
>TRBV9|TRBJ2-3
ASSPTVGEGTDTQY
>TRBV4-1|TRBJ2-7
ASSQTGTGGWDEQY
>TRBV7-3|TRBJ2-1
ASSKLTSGSRDEQF
>TRBV21-1|TRBJ2-1
ASSTRTGTSYNEQF
>TRBV27|TRBJ2-1
ASSSQRDPLNEQF
>TRBV28|TRBJ1-4
ASSLFGGEKLF
>TRBV5-1|TRBJ2-7
ASSYRTGSYEQY
>TRBV6-2/TRBV6-3|TRBJ2-7
ASSYETGTSTDEQY
>TRBV27|TRBJ2-7
ASSLNRAYEQY
>TRBV7-2|TRBJ2-5
ASSLERGETQY
>TRBV7-8|TRBJ2-7
ASSPGVSSYEQY
>TRBV7-9|TRBJ2-5
ASSPDRGSGTQY
>TRBV5-4|TRBJ1-2
ASSSGQSNYGYT
>TRBV7-2|TRBJ2-7
ASSLLRIGEQY
>TRBV2|TRBJ1-4
ASRVQGRLAKLF
>TRBV24-1|TRBJ2-1
ATSEPTSGRGNEQF
>TRBV15|TRBJ1-2
ATSRDQGGYT